The 10 T cell receptor beta chains below come from one sample, sequenced in a study of T-cell memory formation after mild COVID-19. TCRdb passed the 5' RACE reads through MiXCR, listing each CDR3 protein once. The table lists about 140,000 distinct CDR3 sequences, around 15% of them singletons. The specimen was PBMCs or a T cell subset sorted from them (not recorded which). The receptors were sampled from an adult woman who had mild COVID-19 (a few samples of this study predate the infection). Cell type and time point are not known.

The V gene is TRBV12-3 or TRBV12-4, the J gene TRBJ2-2; D gene uncertain. Trimming removed 0 bases from V and 6 bases from J, with 11 bases in between. This CDR3 region has 15 residues. For the CDR3, the DNA is TGTGCCAGCAGTTTAGCTGTAAAGGGATCCGGGGAGCTGTTTTTT. Translating it yields CASSLAVKGSGELFF.

The rearrangement joins TRBV12-3 or TRBV12-4 to TRBJ1-5; 8 bases map to TRBD1. The ends lost 5 bases at V and 7 bases at J; junction bases unmatched: 7. The CDR3 totals 14 residues. In DNA, the CDR3 is TGTGCCAGCAGTGGGAGACAGGGGAACCAGCCCCAGCATTTT. This sequence encodes CASSGRQGNQPQHF.

This clonotype was counted between two and nine times. V and J are TRBV9 and TRBJ1-5, with 8 nucleotides matching TRBD1. The germline V gene has CDR1 SGDLS and CDR2 YYNGEE. This CDR3 has 14 residues. V lost 3 bases and J lost 4; bases outside the gene matches: 3. The DNA for the CDR3 is TGTGCCAGCAGCGAGGGGGACAGGAATCAGCCCCAGCATTTT. This codes for CASSEGDRNQPQHF. Filled out from reference TRBV9 and TRBJ1-5, the complete variable domain reads DSGVTQTPKHLITATGQRVTLRCSPRSGDLSVYWYQQSLDQGLQFLIQYYNGEERAKGNILERFSAQQFPDLHSELNLSSLELGDSALYFCASSEGDRNQPQHFGDGTRLSIL.

This clonotype showed up just a few times. The chain recombines TRBV12-3 or TRBV12-4 with TRBJ1-1, with a possible D match to TRBD1 (6 bases). V dropped 3 bases and J dropped 4 bases, with 21 bases sitting between them. The CDR3 loop spans 17 amino acids. Here the CDR3 reads CASSFTTVRGARTEAFF. The CDR3 DNA sequence: TGTGCCAGCAGTTTTACCACCGTCCGGGGGGCGCGCACTGAAGCTTTCTTT.

This chain uses TRBV24-1 with TRBJ2-4; 9 positions agree with TRBD1. With 4 bases clipped from V and 5 bases from J, the junction kept 8 bases outside the gene matches. The CDR3 runs 16 residues. Germline CDR1 KGHDR, CDR2 SFDVKD. The chain's CDR3 is CATSDSGTGYQNIQYF. The CDR3 bases are TGTGCCACCAGTGACTCCGGGACAGGGTACCAAAACATTCAGTACTTC.

This clonotype was counted only a few times. The chain uses TRBV11-2 and TRBJ2-5; 9 bases are a match to TRBD2. CDR1 is SGHAT and CDR2 is FQNNGV in the germline V gene. After removal of 0 bases from V and 2 bases from J, the junction contained 10 bases not matched to a gene. The CDR3 sequence is 18 residues long. For the CDR3, the DNA is TGTGCCAGCAGCTTAGATCATTTTGGCGGGAGGGGTCAAGAGACCCAGTACTTC. This sequence encodes CASSLDHFGGRGQETQYF.

This clonotype was seen more than once but under ten times. The rearrangement uses TRBV25-1 and TRBJ2-1, with 7 bases aligning to TRBD2. This CDR3 contains 15 residues. V trimming: 5 bases; J trimming: 4 bases; junction bases outside the gene matches: 8. Germline CDR1 is MGHDK and CDR2 is SYGVNS. CDR3 in amino acids: CASSLSGDGYNEQFF. DNA of the CDR3: TGTGCCAGCAGTCTGAGCGGGGACGGTTACAATGAGCAGTTCTTC.

V and J are TRBV30 and TRBJ1-1, with D uncertain. The CDR3 covers 15 residues. Germline loops: CDR1 GTSNPN, CDR2 SVGIG (reference sequence). V shed 0 bases and J shed 0 bases, with 11 bases lying between them. The CDR3 nucleotides are TGTGCCTGGAGTGTACCTTTTATCATGAACACTGAAGCTTTCTTT. Translation: CAWSVPFIMNTEAFF.

This clonotype was found many times. The genes are TRBV5-4 and TRBJ2-3, with 8 bases aligning to TRBD2. The CDR3 is 18 residues long. V lost 3 bases to trimming and J lost 2 bases; unmatched junction nucleotides: 14. Germline loops: CDR1 SGHNT, CDR2 YYREEE (reference sequence). CDR3 DNA sequence: TGTGCCAGCAGCTCGGGAGGGCCAGCGGGAGTGCCCACAGATACGCAGTATTTT. Its translation is CASSSGGPAGVPTDTQYF.

V is TRBV28 and J is TRBJ2-5; 9 bases agree with TRBD1. After removal of 5 bases from V and 4 bases from J, the junction contained 2 bases not matched to a gene. This CDR3 has 13 amino acids. CDR1 is MDHEN, CDR2 SYDVKM, per germline. The CDR3 loop reads CASSPQGAETQYF. CDR3 bases: TGTGCCAGCAGTCCACAGGGGGCAGAGACCCAGTACTTC.